The source of this TCR beta chain is a study of blood T cell repertoires in COVID-19. Study information: From the United States, Italy and Spain came samples of acute and convalescent COVID-19. The analysed material was cDNA or gDNA that came from T cells, B-cell-depleted T cells, or PBMCs.

This clone appeared once. The CDR3 runs 15 residues. The germline gives CDR1 MDHEN, CDR2 SYDVKM. Deletions cut 1 base from V and 6 bases from J, with 15 bases between. Per the original data handling: The authors estimated nucleated cell counts from reference gene primer amplification. The data were produced by immunoSEQ multiplex PCR, yet TCRdb's version contains in-frame clones alone and is incomplete. D and trimming were read from the DNA, whereas the V and J calls and clone size are those reported in that table. The sample has around 200,000 clones, 80% to 90% seen once; the top ten hold 6.2%. The J gene is TRBJ1-1, the V gene TRBV28; tentative D call: TRBD1 (5 bases). Sequenced sample: peripheral blood. The source is a man aged 60 to 69 who had recovered from COVID-19. The CDR3 protein is CASSLSGQGGPEAFF. The CDR3, as DNA: TGTGCCAGCAGTTTATCGGGGCAGGGAGGGCCTGAAGCTTTCTTT.